This T cell receptor (beta chain) comes out of a study of blood T cell repertoires in COVID-19. Repertoires were generated with immunoSEQ multiplex PCR, while TCRdb's copy carries only in-frame clones and drops some. The table records 150,000 to 200,000 clones, 86% of them present only once. Sequencing used peripheral blood. This TCR was sampled from a man between 65 and 80 years old with acute or convalescent COVID-19.

The CDR3 nucleotides read TGTGCCAGCAGCTCGGACAGTCAAGAGACCCAGTACTTC. This gives the protein CASSSDSQETQYF. V is TRBV28 and J is TRBJ2-5; tentatively, D is TRBD1 (6 bases). V lost 6 bases, J lost 2 bases, and 10 bases lay in between. The CDR3 has 13 residues. CDR1 is MDHEN, CDR2 SYDVKM, per germline.